A single sample gave rise to the 3 T cell receptor beta chains below, sequenced in a study of blood T cell repertoires in COVID-19. Data came from immunoSEQ multiplex PCR; TCRdb stores just in-frame clones and leaves some out. The table shows roughly 74,000 clones, with around 88% occurring only once. The specimen was peripheral blood. These receptors originate from a woman older than 75 with active or convalescent COVID-19.

A single count supports this clone. The chain couples TRBV27 to TRBJ2-1; 8 bases are a match to TRBD2. Germline V gene data show CDR1 as MNHEY and CDR2 as SMNVEV (reference sequence). This CDR3 is 17 amino acids long. V dropped 8 bases and J dropped 6; count of bases not matched to a gene: 18. The CDR3 nucleotides read TGTGCCAGCTGTTGGGGACTTGCGGGGGGTGGGGCCAATGAGCAGTTCTTC. It translates to CASCWGLAGGGANEQFF.

This sequence joins TRBV10-3 and TRBJ2-7, with 7 bases identical to TRBD1. The CDR3 consists of 14 residues. Germline V lookup: CDR1 ENHRY, CDR2 SYGVKD. Germline trimming cut 2 bases from V and 4 bases from J; bases unmatched to any gene: 5. This chain's CDR3 is CAISEGTALYEQYF. The CDR3 DNA reads TGTGCCATCAGTGAGGGGACAGCTCTTTACGAGCAGTACTTC.

This chain uses TRBV3-1 (or the pseudogene TRBV3-2) with TRBJ2-1; TRBD2 might be the D (5 bases). This CDR3 is built from 15 residues. V lost 4 bases and J 7 bases, leaving 17 bases between the germline ends. Germline V lookup: CDR1 LGHDT, CDR2 YNNKEL (reference sequence). The CDR3 bases are TGTGCCAGCAGCCTAGCGCGTGGAACTACAAATGAGCAGTTCTTC. Protein product: CASSLARGTTNEQFF.